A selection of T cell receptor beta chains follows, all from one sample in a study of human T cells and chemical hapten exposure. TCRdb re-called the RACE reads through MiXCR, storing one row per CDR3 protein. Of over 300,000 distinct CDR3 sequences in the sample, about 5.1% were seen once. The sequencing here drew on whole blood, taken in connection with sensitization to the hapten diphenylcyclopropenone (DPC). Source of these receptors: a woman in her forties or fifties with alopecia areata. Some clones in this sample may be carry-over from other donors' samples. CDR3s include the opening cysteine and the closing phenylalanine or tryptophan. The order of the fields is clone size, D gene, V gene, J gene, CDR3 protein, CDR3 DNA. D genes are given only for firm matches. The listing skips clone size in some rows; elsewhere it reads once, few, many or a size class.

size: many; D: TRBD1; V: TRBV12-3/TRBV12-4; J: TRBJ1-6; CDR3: CASSPGTGAFNSPLHF; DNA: TGTGCCAGCAGTCCAGGGACAGGGGCCTTCAATTCACCCCTCCACTTT
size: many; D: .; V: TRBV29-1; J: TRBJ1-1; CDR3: CSVEFGGGNTEAFF; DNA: TGCAGCGTTGAATTCGGAGGGGGGAACACTGAAGCTTTCTTT
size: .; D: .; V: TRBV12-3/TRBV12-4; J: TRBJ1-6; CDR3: CDTTTAFNSPLHF; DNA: TGTGACACAACCACAGCGTTTAATTCACCCCTCCACTTT
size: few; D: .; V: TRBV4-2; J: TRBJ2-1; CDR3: CASSQAGSLYNEQFF; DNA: TGTGCCAGCAGCCAAGCAGGGTCGCTCTACAATGAGCAGTTCTTC
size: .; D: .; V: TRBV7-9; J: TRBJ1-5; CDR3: CASSQGYSNQPQHF; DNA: TGTGCCAGCAGCCAGGGGTATAGCAATCAGCCCCAGCATTTT
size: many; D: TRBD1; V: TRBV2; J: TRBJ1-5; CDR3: CASTGGQGHQPQHF; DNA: TGTGCCAGCACCGGGGGACAGGGGCATCAGCCCCAGCATTTT
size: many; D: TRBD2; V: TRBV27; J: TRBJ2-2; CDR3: CASSLLGLAGGEDTGELFF; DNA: TGTGCCAGCAGCCTCCTTGGACTAGCGGGAGGGGAGGACACCGGGGAGCTGTTTTTT
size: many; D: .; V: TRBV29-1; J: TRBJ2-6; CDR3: CSVESSGANVLTF; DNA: TGCAGCGTTGAATCCTCTGGGGCCAACGTCCTGACTTTC
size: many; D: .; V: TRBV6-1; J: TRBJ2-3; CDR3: CASSERLTKDTQYF; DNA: TGTGCCAGCAGTGAACGCCTTACCAAAGATACGCAGTATTTT
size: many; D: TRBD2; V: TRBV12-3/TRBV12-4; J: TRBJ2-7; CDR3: CASSLVAGYYEQYF; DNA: TGTGCCAGCAGTTTAGTAGCGGGGTACTACGAGCAGTACTTC
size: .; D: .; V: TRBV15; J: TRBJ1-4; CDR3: CATTPETGHEKLFF; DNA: TGTGCCACCACCCCAGAGACAGGCCATGAAAAACTGTTTTTT
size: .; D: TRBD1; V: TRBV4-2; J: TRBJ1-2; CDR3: CASSQDQGQENYGYTF; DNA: TGTGCCAGCAGCCAAGATCAGGGACAGGAGAACTATGGCTACACCTTC
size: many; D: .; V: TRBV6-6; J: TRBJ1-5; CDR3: CASKTGGLQPQHF; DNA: TGTGCCAGCAAAACGGGGGGGCTCCAGCCCCAGCATTTT
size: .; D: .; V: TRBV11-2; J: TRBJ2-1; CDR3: CASSLAYGGTGVREQFF; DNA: TGTGCCAGCAGCTTGGCGTATGGAGGGACTGGCGTAAGAGAGCAGTTCTTC
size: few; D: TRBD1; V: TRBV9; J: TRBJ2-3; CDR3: CASSNRQGRTDTQYF; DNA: TGTGCCAGCAGCAATCGACAGGGCCGCACAGATACGCAGTATTTT
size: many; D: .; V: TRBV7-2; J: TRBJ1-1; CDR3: CASSFGTAMNTEAFF; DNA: TGTGCCAGCAGCTTTGGCACAGCCATGAACACTGAAGCTTTCTTT